This T cell receptor (beta chain) stems from a study of brain T cells in children with intractable seizures. A remark on this clone: Its target is not known.

Study-level points and caveats: Patients' HCMV serostatus was unknown; virus specificity rests on CDR3 similarity alone.

TCRdb's table, derived via immunoSEQ multiplex PCR, lists solely in-frame clones and lacks some. The sample has about 64,000 clones; about 96% are singletons. Only cases whose brain tissue showed the highest T cell transcript signatures were sequenced. Before surgery, patients took at least one anti-epileptic drug. The CDR3 extends over 15 amino acids. Germline CDR1 is MNHEY and CDR2 is SVGAGI. After removal of 6 bases from V and 4 bases from J, the junction contained 12 bases not matched to a gene. The clonotype comes from a boy in the first two years of life with focal cortical dysplasia and intractable seizures. The input for sequencing was peripheral blood, taken at surgery. The chain couples TRBV6-5 to TRBJ2-7, with 7 bases matching TRBD1. The CDR3 DNA follows: TGTGCCAGCAGCCGTTACCCGGGACAGCGATACGAGCAGTACTTC. Translating it yields CASSRYPGQRYEQYF.